A single sample is the source of the 5 T cell receptor beta chains below, sequenced in a study of early T cells in non-severe SARS-CoV-2 infection (dated by TCRdb to about 2021). The library was obtained by 5' RACE. Sequencer: NextSeq 500. TCRdb passed the public sequencing reads through fastp at Q25 and MiXCR, retaining productive beta sequences. Here each entry gathers all rows of one CDR3 protein and keeps the most common genes and DNA. The sample data list some 40,000 distinct CDR3 sequences, and around 5% of these were observed just once. 30% of the sample lies in the top ten. The sample taken for sequencing was whole blood. All receptors come from an adult who was a healthcare worker with PCR-confirmed SARS-CoV-2 infection or an uninfected control (not recorded which).

The table lists this clonotype with many counts. This chain joins TRBV20-1 and TRBJ2-3; a possible D gene is TRBD2 (5 bases). Germline V gives CDR1 DFQATT, CDR2 SNEGSKA (reference sequence). The V and J ends lost 0 bases and 3 bases respectively, with 13 bases between them. The CDR3 has 15 amino acids. This CDR3 is CSAREGSHWTDTQYF. The CDR3 coding sequence is TGCAGTGCTAGAGAAGGGAGCCACTGGACAGATACGCAGTATTTT.

The sample holds many counts of this clonotype. This chain joins TRBV7-2 and TRBJ2-7, with 10 bases that match TRBD2. Germline CDR1 is SGHTA and CDR2 is FQGNSA. The CDR3 is 17 residues long. J was trimmed by 0 bases and V by 3 bases; bases with no gene match: 8. The CDR3 DNA follows: TGTGCCAGCAGCTTGGAACCGACTAGCGGGTCCTCCTACGAGCAGTACTTC. It specifies CASSLEPTSGSSYEQYF.

Ten or more counts support this clonotype. The genes are TRBV1 and TRBJ1-4; the table's D call, TRBD1, was not checked against the DNA. TRBV1 is a documented pseudogene. This CDR3 is 17 amino acids long. In DNA, the CDR3 is TGCACCAGCAGCCAACCAGACAGCTTGGCGACTAATGAAAAACTGTTTTTT. Translation gives CTSSQPDSLATNEKLFF.

The chain uses TRBV10-3 and TRBJ2-2, with TRBD1 matching 7 bases. Germline V lookup: CDR1 ENHRY, CDR2 SYGVKD. After removal of 6 bases from V and 1 base from J, the junction contained 2 bases not matched to a gene. The CDR3 runs 14 residues. CDR3 region: CAISGQENTGELFF. The CDR3, as DNA: TGTGCCATCAGCGGACAGGAGAACACCGGGGAGCTGTTTTTT.

This clonotype showed up just a few times. The J gene is TRBJ1-1, the V gene TRBV3-1, with D uncertain. V was cut by 0 bases and J by 7 bases, with 12 bases left in between. The V gene's germline CDR1 is LGHDT and CDR2 YNNKEL (reference sequence). The CDR3 loop spans 14 amino acids. CDR3 nucleotides: TGTGCCAGCAGCCAAGATCAAGGGAACGGTGAAGCTTTCTTT. It is translated as CASSQDQGNGEAFF. The whole variable domain, remainder taken from reference TRBV3-1 and TRBJ1-1, is DTAVSQTPKYLVTQMGNDKSIKCEQNLGHDTMYWYKQDSKKFLKIMFSYNNKELIINETVPNRFSPKSPDKAHLNLHINSLELGDSAVYFCASSQDQGNGEAFFGQGTRLTVV.